One and the same sample provided the 16 T cell receptor beta chains below, sequenced in a study of vaccination effects on CD4 cells after COVID-19. Assay used: immunoSEQ multiplex PCR; TCRdb lists only in-frame clones, some missing. Among approximately 74,000 clones listed, nearly 75% were seen once. Cultured cells yielded isolated CD4+ T cells after around 10 days. Participants completed two doses of the BNT162b2 or mRNA-1273 vaccine. Which antigens these TCRs recognize remains unknown. This specimen was CD4+ T cells from PBMCs cultured without peptide, taken after COVID-19 vaccination. Receptors originate from a human donor who received a COVID-19 vaccine.

V gene TRBV19 combines with J gene TRBJ1-1; D unresolved. From germline, CDR1 is LNHDA and CDR2 SQIVND (reference sequence). The V end was cut by 5 bases, the J end by 0 bases, with 7 bases between. The CDR3 spans 13 residues. CDR3 coding DNA: TGTGCCAGTAGTCCCCTGATGAACACTGAAGCTTTCTTT. Translated: CASSPLMNTEAFF.

The rearrangement links TRBV12-5 to TRBJ1-2; TRBD1 matches at 8 bases. J lost 1 base, V lost 0 bases, and 13 bases had no gene match. The CDR3 has 19 residues. CDR1 is LGHNT and CDR2 is FRNRAP in the germline V gene. The CDR3 DNA is TGTGCTAGTGGTTTGGTAGATGGGACAGGTTCTTTCATTAACTATGGCTACACCTTC. This translates into CASGLVDGTGSFINYGYTF.

V is TRBV4-1 and J is TRBJ2-1, with 13 bases identical to TRBD2. V was pared by 4 bases and J by 4 bases, with 10 bases of the junction left unmatched. Germline V gene data show CDR1 as MGHRA and CDR2 as YSYEKL. The CDR3 runs to 18 residues. The CDR3 coding sequence is TGCGCCAGCAGCCCCCGGACTAGCGGGGGCTTAATATACAATGAGCAGTTCTTC. The encoded protein is CASSPRTSGGLIYNEQFF.

This chain connects TRBV24-1 to TRBJ2-3, with D perhaps matching TRBD1 (5 bases). Germline V lookup: CDR1 KGHDR, CDR2 SFDVKD. The V gene lost 8 bases and the J gene lost 3 bases, with 11 bases spanning the gap. CDR3 length: 13 amino acids. The chain's CDR3 is CATTGIGTDTQYF. The CDR3 DNA follows: TGTGCCACCACAGGGATAGGGACAGATACGCAGTATTTT.

This chain connects TRBV19 to TRBJ2-1; D may be TRBD1 (5 bases). The CDR3 consists of 11 residues. From germline, CDR1 is LNHDA and CDR2 SQIVND (reference sequence). V was pared by 5 bases and J by 7 bases, with 6 bases between. CDR3 amino acids: CASSYRNEQFF. In nucleotides, the CDR3 is TGTGCCAGTAGTTACAGGAATGAGCAGTTCTTC.

V gene TRBV4-3 combines with J gene TRBJ2-1; D possibly corresponds to TRBD2 (6 bases). V was pared by 3 bases and J by 4 bases, with 19 bases between. CDR3 length: 17 amino acids. The V gene's germline CDR1 is LGHNA and CDR2 YSLEER. CDR3 bases: TGCGCCAGCAGCCACGAAATTGGAGGGGCCCTGTACAATGAGCAGTTCTTC. As protein: CASSHEIGGALYNEQFF.

V gene TRBV18 combines with J gene TRBJ1-2; D not resolved. Germline V gene lookup returns CDR1 KGHSH and CDR2 LQKENI. This CDR3 is built from 18 residues. Trimming cost V 1 base and J 8 bases, with 26 bases left between them. The CDR3 region has the DNA TGTGCCAGCTCACCACTTGGGATCGAACACCCCCCCTTCTGGGGCTACACCTTC. Translating it yields CASSPLGIEHPPFWGYTF.

The table lists this clone with a count of one. V gene TRBV24-1 combines with J gene TRBJ2-5, with D maybe TRBD2 (6 bases). The ends were cut back, 3 bases at V and 7 bases at J, with 14 bases in the middle. The CDR3 is 14 residues long. Germline lookup yields CDR1 KGHDR and CDR2 SFDVKD. In DNA, the CDR3 is TGTGCCACCAGTGATCAGGAGAGGGGAGGGACCCAGTACTTC. Amino acids: CATSDQERGGTQYF.

This clone was seen just once. The J gene is TRBJ1-2, the V gene TRBV5-1; maybe TRBD1 (5 bases). The CDR3 runs to 16 residues. Deletions cut 0 bases from V and 0 bases from J, with 12 bases between. Germline values: CDR1 SGHRS, CDR2 YFSETQ. CDR3 sequence reads: CASSLGATTANYGYTF. In nucleotides, the CDR3 is TGCGCCAGCAGCTTGGGGGCAACGACAGCTAACTATGGCTACACCTTC.

This clone has a handful of counts. V usage is TRBV6-5 and J usage is TRBJ1-2; 9 bases fit TRBD1. The trim removed 6 bases at V and 8 bases at J, leaving 7 bases unmatched. The CDR3 is 13 amino acids. Germline-derived CDR1 and CDR2 are MNHEY and SVGAGI. CDR3 in DNA: TGTGCCAGCAGGGGGACAGGGCCCGAGGGCTACACCTTC. It encodes CASRGTGPEGYTF.

This clone was observed a few times. CDR3 bases: TGTGCCAGCAGCCCCCGGGGGGGGAGTGGACAGCCCCAGCATTTT. Translated, it gives CASSPRGGSGQPQHF. This chain joins TRBV7-8 and TRBJ1-5, with D tentatively TRBD1 (5 bases). Trimming cost V 5 bases and J 7 bases, with 18 bases left between them. CDR3 length: 15 amino acids. CDR1 is SGHVS, CDR2 FQNEAQ, per germline.

The sample holds a few counts of this clone. The chain links TRBV19 to TRBJ1-2, with no clear D. The V and J ends lost 3 bases and 6 bases respectively, with 14 bases between them. Per germline, CDR1 LNHDA and CDR2 SQIVND (reference sequence). The CDR3 consists of 14 residues. The DNA of the CDR3 is TGTGCCAGTAGTATCGGGGTCCGGGCCGATGGCTACACCTTC. Its translation is CASSIGVRADGYTF.

This rearrangement joins TRBV18 to TRBJ1-1; TRBD1 matches 11 bases. V lost 3 bases and J lost 3; bases outside the gene matches: 3. This CDR3 is built from 15 residues. CDR1 is KGHSH and CDR2 is LQKENI in the germline V gene. The CDR3 loop reads CASSPLGQGDTEAFF. CDR3 DNA sequence: TGTGCCAGCTCACCTCTGGGACAGGGGGACACTGAAGCTTTCTTT. Full variable domain (outside the CDR3, taken from reference TRBV18 and TRBJ1-1): NAGVMQNPRHLVRRRGQEARLRCSPMKGHSHVYWYRQLPEEGLKFMVYLQKENIIDESGMPKERFSAEFPKEGPSILRIQQVVRGDSAAYFCASSPLGQGDTEAFFGQGTRLTVV.

The chain uses TRBV7-2 and TRBJ2-3, with D hard to call. The CDR3 is 19 residues long. Germline V lookup: CDR1 SGHTA, CDR2 FQGNSA. The V gene lost 2 bases and the J gene lost 0 bases, with 21 bases spanning the gap. The DNA for the CDR3 is TGTGCCAGCAGCTTAAATACCGACACGGGTTACCCTAGCACAGATACGCAGTATTTT. It encodes CASSLNTDTGYPSTDTQYF.

The V gene is TRBV18, the J gene TRBJ2-1; 7 bases match TRBD1. CDR3 size: 16 residues. J gave up 0 bases and V 6 bases, and 8 bases lay outside the gene matches. Germline V gene sequence: CDR1 KGHSH, CDR2 LQKENI. The CDR3 sequence: CASSRTGGSSYNEQFF. DNA of the CDR3: TGTGCCAGCTCGCGGACAGGAGGAAGCTCCTACAATGAGCAGTTCTTC.

This clone was seen a few times. The gene calls are TRBV28 and TRBJ2-2, with D perhaps assigned TRBD1 or TRBD2 (5 bases each). The CDR3 is made up of 13 amino acids. Trimming left V 3 bases short and J 6 bases short, with 8 bases between. Germline CDR1 is MDHEN and CDR2 is SYDVKM. The CDR3 nucleotides are TGTGCCAGCAGTTTGGGGGTCCCCGGGGAGCTGTTTTTT. This codes for CASSLGVPGELFF.